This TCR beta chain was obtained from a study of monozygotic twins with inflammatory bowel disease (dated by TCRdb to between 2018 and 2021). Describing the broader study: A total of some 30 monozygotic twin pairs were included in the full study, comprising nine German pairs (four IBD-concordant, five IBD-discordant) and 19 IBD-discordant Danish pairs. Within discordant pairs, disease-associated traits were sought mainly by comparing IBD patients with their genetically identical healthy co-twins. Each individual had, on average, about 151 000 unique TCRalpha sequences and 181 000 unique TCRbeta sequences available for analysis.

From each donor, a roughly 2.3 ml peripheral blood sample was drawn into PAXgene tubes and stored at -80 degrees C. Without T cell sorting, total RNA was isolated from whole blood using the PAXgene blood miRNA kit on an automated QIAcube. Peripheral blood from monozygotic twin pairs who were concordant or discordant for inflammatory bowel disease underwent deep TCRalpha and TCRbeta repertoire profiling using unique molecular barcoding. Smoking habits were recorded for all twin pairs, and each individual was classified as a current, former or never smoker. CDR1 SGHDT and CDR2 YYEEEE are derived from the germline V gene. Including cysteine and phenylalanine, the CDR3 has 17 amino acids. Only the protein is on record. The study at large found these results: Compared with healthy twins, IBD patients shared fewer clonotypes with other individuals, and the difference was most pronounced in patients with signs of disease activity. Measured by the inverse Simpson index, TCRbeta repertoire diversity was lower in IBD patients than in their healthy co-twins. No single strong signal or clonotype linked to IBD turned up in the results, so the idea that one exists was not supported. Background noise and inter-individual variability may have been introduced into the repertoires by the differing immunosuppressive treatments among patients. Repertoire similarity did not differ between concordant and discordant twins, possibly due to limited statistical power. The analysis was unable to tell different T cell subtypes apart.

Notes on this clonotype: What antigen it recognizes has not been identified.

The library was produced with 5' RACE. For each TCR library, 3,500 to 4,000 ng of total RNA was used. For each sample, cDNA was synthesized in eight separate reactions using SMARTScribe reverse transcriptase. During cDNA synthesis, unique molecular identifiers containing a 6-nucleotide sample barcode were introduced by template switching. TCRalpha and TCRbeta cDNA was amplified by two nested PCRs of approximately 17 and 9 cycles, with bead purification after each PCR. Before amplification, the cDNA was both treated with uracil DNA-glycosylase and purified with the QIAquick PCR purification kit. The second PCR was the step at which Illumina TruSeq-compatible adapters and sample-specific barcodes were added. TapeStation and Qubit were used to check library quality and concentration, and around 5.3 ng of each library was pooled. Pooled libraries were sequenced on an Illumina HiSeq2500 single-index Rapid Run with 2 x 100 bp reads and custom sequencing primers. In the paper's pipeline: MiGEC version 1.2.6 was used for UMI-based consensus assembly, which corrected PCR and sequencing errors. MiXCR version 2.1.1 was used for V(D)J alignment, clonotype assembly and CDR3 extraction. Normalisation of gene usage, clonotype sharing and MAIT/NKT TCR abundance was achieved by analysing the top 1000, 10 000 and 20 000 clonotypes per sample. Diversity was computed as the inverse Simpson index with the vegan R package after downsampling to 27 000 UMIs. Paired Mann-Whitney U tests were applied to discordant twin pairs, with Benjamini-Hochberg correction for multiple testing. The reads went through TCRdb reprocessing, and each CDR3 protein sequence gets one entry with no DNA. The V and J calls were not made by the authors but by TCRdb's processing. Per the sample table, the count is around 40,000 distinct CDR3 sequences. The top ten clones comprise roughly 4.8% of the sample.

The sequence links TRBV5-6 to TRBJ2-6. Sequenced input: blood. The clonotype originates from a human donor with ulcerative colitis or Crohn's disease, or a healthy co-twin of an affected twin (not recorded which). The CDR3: CASSFGGSLSGANVLTF.